This entry lists 22 T cell receptor beta chains sequenced from one sample in a study of Tregs in tolerant kidney transplant recipients. Recipients received nonmyeloablative bone marrow transplants from related graft donors, with transient mixed chimerism. Profiled with immunoSEQ multiplex PCR; TCRdb holds only in-frame clones, not every one. Its listing shows about 16,000 clones. Sequencing used CD4+ T cells from blood (PBMCs), obtained 12 months after the transplant. The receptors stem from a human patient who received a combined kidney and bone marrow transplant. Some T cells may be graft donor cells.

Details on this clone: The sequenced fragment ends 3 residues before the CDR3 boundary, so the rest is inferred from the germline J gene. The gene calls are TRBV11-1 and TRBJ1-5, with D unresolved. The V and J ends lost 5 bases and 3 bases respectively, with 8 bases between them. The CDR3 is 13 amino acids. In germline, CDR1 is SGHAT, CDR2 FQDESV (reference sequence). The CDR3 DNA, read in part, is TGTGCCAGCAGCCGAGGCCTCAATCAGCCC. It is translated as CASSRGLNQP. The whole CDR3 is CASSRGLNQPQHF.

With regard to this clone: Sequencing ends 3 residues short of the CDR3 end; the germline J gene provides the rest. This chain joins TRBV18 and TRBJ2-2, with 8 bases matching TRBD2. Germline trimming cut 1 base from V and 4 bases from J; bases unmatched to any gene: 2. Germline CDR1 KGHSH, CDR2 LQKENI. The CDR3 has 15 amino acids. The sequenced CDR3 bases are TGTGCCAGCTCACCACTAGCGGGGATCACCGGGGAG. This sequence encodes CASSPLAGITGE. The full CDR3 protein is CASSPLAGITGELFF.

Comments on this clone: The read stops 3 residues short of the end of the CDR3; the missing end is completed from the germline J gene. The gene calls are TRBV5-6 and TRBJ2-7; 7 nucleotides match TRBD2. CDR3 length: 15 amino acids. CDR1 is SGHDT, CDR2 YYEEEE, per germline. Trimming removed 5 bases from V and 1 base from J; junction bases left unmatched: 9. The covered CDR3 bases are TGTGCCAGCAGTCCTGGACTAGTGGCGTCCTACGAG. This translates into CASSPGLVASYE. The full CDR3 protein reads CASSPGLVASYEQYF.

For this clone: The observed sequence ends 3 residues before the CDR3 terminus, with the missing tail filled in from the germline J gene. The V gene is TRBV6-2 or TRBV6-3, the J gene TRBJ2-5; TRBD2 matches at 10 bases. CDR3 size: 14 residues. J was trimmed by 5 bases and V by 6 bases; bases with no gene match: 6. Per germline, CDR1 MNHEY and CDR2 SVGEGT. CDR3 region: CASRTLAGAETQYF. Incomplete CDR3 DNA: TGTGCCAGCAGGACCCTAGCGGGAGCGGAGACC.

The part of the CDR3 DNA that was read is TGTGCCAGCAGGAGGTCAAATCCAGATACG. It codes for CASRRSNPDT. The CDR3 reads in full as CASRRSNPDTQYF. The gene calls are TRBV2 and TRBJ2-3; D is unclear. With the read ending 3 residues before the CDR3 end, the germline J gene is used to fill in that end. CDR1 is SNHLY and CDR2 is FYNNEI in the germline V gene. The CDR3 length is 13 residues. The ends were cut back, 6 bases at V and 4 bases at J, with 11 bases in the middle.

This clone is labeled medium-sized based on frequency. The read terminates 3 residues ahead of where the CDR3 ends, so the germline J gene completes it. This chain connects TRBV7-3 to TRBJ2-7; 8 bases are a match to TRBD1. Germline assignment: CDR1 SGHTA and CDR2 FQGTGA. The V gene end was trimmed by 5 bases and the J gene end by 6 bases; junction bases not matched to a gene: 3. The CDR3 covers 12 residues. The sequenced CDR3 bases are TGTGCCAGCAGCCCGACAGGGGTCGAG. Translating gives CASSPTGVE. In full, the CDR3 reads CASSPTGVEQYF.

On this clone itself: The CDR3 end lies 3 residues beyond the end of the read and is filled in from the germline J gene. The chain recombines TRBV5-6 with TRBJ1-1; D remains ambiguous. CDR1 is SGHDT and CDR2 is YYEEEE in the germline V gene. The CDR3 extends over 13 amino acids. The CDR3 sequence is CASSLASFGEAFF. Partial CDR3 DNA: TGTGCCAGCAGCTTGGCAAGTTTCGGGGAG. The variable domain in full, with the rest retrieved from reference TRBV5-6 and TRBJ1-1, is DAGVTQSPTHLIKTRGQQVTLRCSPKSGHDTVSWYQQALGQGPQFIFQYYEEEERQRGNFPDRFSGHQFPNYSSELNVNALLLGDSALYLCASSLASFGEAFFGQGTRLTVV.

Remarks on this clone: The read stops 3 residues short of the end of the CDR3; the missing end is completed from the germline J gene. The genes are TRBV30 and TRBJ2-1, with D possibly matching TRBD1 (5 bases). Trimming left V 4 bases short and J 8 bases short, with 12 bases between. There are 12 residues in the CDR3. CDR1 and CDR2 (germline): GTSNPN, SVGIG (reference sequence). CDR3 loop: CAWNGWGDEQFF. Incomplete CDR3 DNA: TGTGCCTGGAACGGTTGGGGCGATGAG.

The CDR3 DNA, read in part, is TGTGCCTGGAGTTACGGGCTAGCGGGAGGTGGTGAG. This codes for CAWSYGLAGGGE. The full-length CDR3 reads as CAWSYGLAGGGEQFF. The chain carries TRBV30 and TRBJ2-1; 11 bases line up with TRBD2. The read terminates 3 residues ahead of where the CDR3 ends, so the germline J gene completes it. The V and J ends lost 2 bases and 9 bases, in that order; junction bases with no gene match: 9. Germline V gene lookup returns CDR1 GTSNPN and CDR2 SVGIG (reference sequence). CDR3 length equals 15 residues.

The CDR3 is CASSLEARETQYF. The part of the CDR3 DNA that was read is TGTGCCAGCAGCTTAGAGGCTCGAGAGACC. V usage is TRBV7-9 and J usage is TRBJ2-5; D uncertain. The read ends 3 residues shy of where the CDR3 ends; the end is completed using the germline J gene. Trimming cost V 1 base and J 4 bases, with 7 bases left between them. Germline V gene data show CDR1 as SEHNR and CDR2 as FQNEAQ (reference sequence). The CDR3 has 13 amino acids.

Worth noting for this clone: The read stops 3 residues short of the end of the CDR3; the missing end is completed from the germline J gene. V usage is TRBV7-9 and J usage is TRBJ2-3, with TRBD2 as a possible D gene (5 bases). The germline V and J ends were trimmed by 3 bases and 2 bases, with 9 bases remaining between them. The germline V gene encodes CDR1 SEHNR and CDR2 FQNEAQ (reference sequence). The CDR3 consists of 14 residues. The CDR3 bases that were read are TGTGCCAGCAGCTTTACACTAGACACAGATACG. This translates into CASSFTLDTDT. The entire CDR3 protein is CASSFTLDTDTQYF.

Comment on this clone: The read stops 3 residues short of the end of the CDR3; the missing end is completed from the germline J gene. This chain connects TRBV18 to TRBJ1-3; a possible D gene is TRBD1 (6 bases). The V end was cut by 6 bases, the J end by 2 bases, with 11 bases between. This CDR3 spans 14 amino acids. Germline CDR1 and CDR2: KGHSH and LQKENI. The sequenced part of the CDR3 DNA is TGTGCCAGCTCGTCAGGGGATCCTGGAAACACC. Translation gives CASSSGDPGNT. The CDR3, in full, reads CASSSGDPGNTIYF. Filled out from reference TRBV18 and TRBJ1-3, the complete variable domain reads NAGVMQNPRHLVRRRGQEARLRCSPMKGHSHVYWYRQLPEEGLKFMVYLQKENIIDESGMPKERFSAEFPKEGPSILRIQQVVRGDSAAYFCASSSGDPGNTIYFGEGSWLTVV.

Of note for this clone: The read is 3 residues too short to cover the CDR3 end, so that end is filled in from the germline J gene. The chain couples TRBV19 to TRBJ1-1; a possible D gene is TRBD1 (5 bases). The CDR3 runs 13 residues. Deletions cut 4 bases from V and 4 bases from J, with 10 bases between. CDR1 is LNHDA and CDR2 is SQIVND in the germline V gene (reference sequence). CDR3 bases read: TGTGCCAGTAGTAGAAGGGGCGGCACTGAA. It is translated as CASSRRGGTE. The whole CDR3 protein is CASSRRGGTEAFF.

Worth noting for this clone: The DNA ends 3 residues before the CDR3 does, and the rest of the CDR3 is filled in from the germline J gene. The genes are TRBV5-1 and TRBJ2-7, with TRBD1 matching 9 bases. The CDR3 is 13 amino acids. The germline gives CDR1 SGHRS, CDR2 YFSETQ. Trimming at V came to 2 bases and at J to 5 bases, leaving 2 bases not matched to a gene. CDR3 protein: CASSFGTGNEQYF. CDR3 DNA (partial): TGCGCCAGCAGCTTTGGGACAGGGAACGAG.

As to this clone: Read sequence stops 3 residues before the CDR3 end, and the germline J gene provides the missing end. This specimen includes other DNA sequences encoding the same CDR3. The J gene is TRBJ1-3, the V gene TRBV7-8, with a possible D match to TRBD1 (6 bases). CDR3 length equals 15 residues. Germline CDR1 and CDR2: SGHVS and FQNEAQ. Trimming removed 4 bases at V and 0 bases at J, with 10 bases between. The DNA read from the CDR3 is TGTGCCAGCAGCTCTAGACAGGTCTCTGGAAACACC. Translating gives CASSSRQVSGNT. The full CDR3 sequence reads CASSSRQVSGNTIYF.

Remarks on this clone: The read halts 3 residues ahead of the CDR3 end, with the missing end drawn from the germline J gene. V usage is TRBV6-1 and J usage is TRBJ2-7; D is unclear. Deletions cut 4 bases from V and 3 bases from J, with 7 bases between. Looked up from germline, CDR1 is MNHNS and CDR2 is SASEGT. The CDR3 is made up of 12 amino acids. CDR3 protein: CASSVNSYEQYF. The CDR3 DNA, read in part, is TGTGCCAGCAGTGTCAACAGCTACGAG.

With respect to this clone: The read terminates 3 residues before the CDR3 end, so the remaining end is supplied by the germline J gene. This rearrangement joins TRBV5-1 to TRBJ1-4; no clear D gene. The CDR3 is 12 residues long. V was shortened by 1 base and J by 8 bases, with 6 bases between the two germline ends. Germline V gives CDR1 SGHRS, CDR2 YFSETQ. The part of the CDR3 DNA that was read is TGCGCCAGCAGCTTGCCGAGCGAAAAA. Translation: CASSLPSEK. In full, the CDR3 reads CASSLPSEKLFF.

As concerns this clone: The read ends 3 residues before the CDR3 terminus; that terminus is restored from the germline J gene. The chain has TRBV20-1 and TRBJ2-1; a weak D match, TRBD1 (5 bases). The CDR3 has 14 amino acids. Trimming left V 6 bases short and J 2 bases short, with 14 bases between. Per the germline V gene, CDR1 is DFQATT and CDR2 is SNEGSKA (reference sequence). This CDR3 reads CSAPARVAYNEQFF. Partial CDR3 DNA: TGCAGTGCCCCGGCCAGGGTGGCCTACAATGAG.

Comments on this clone: The read ends 3 residues before the CDR3 terminus; that terminus is restored from the germline J gene. The chain joins TRBV7-2 to TRBJ2-7; D is uncertain. Germline assignment: CDR1 SGHTA and CDR2 FQGNSA. CDR3 length: 13 residues. Trimming shortened V by 4 bases and J by 1 base, and 8 bases separated the two germline ends. The CDR3 is CASSYLRSYEQYF. Partial CDR3 DNA: TGTGCCAGCAGCTACTTACGGTCCTACGAG. Supplemented by reference TRBV7-2 and TRBJ2-7, the full variable domain reads GAGVSQSPSNKVTEKGKDVELRCDPISGHTALYWYRQSLGQGLEFLIYFQGNSAPDKSGLPSDRFSAERTGGSVSTLTIQRTQQEDSAVYLCASSYLRSYEQYFGPGTRLTVT.

Points on this clone: The CDR3 end falls 3 residues outside the read, so it is completed with the germline J gene. V is TRBV10-2 and J is TRBJ2-1, with TRBD2 matching 8 bases. CDR1 is WSHSY and CDR2 is SAAADI in the germline V gene. This CDR3 region has 16 residues. Unmatched junction bases numbered 4, after V lost 3 bases and J lost 0 bases. CDR3 sequence reads: CASSDRGGGSYNEQFF. CDR3 DNA, as far as it was read: TGCGCCAGCAGTGATCGGGGGGGCGGCTCCTACAATGAG.

As concerns this clone: The read ends 3 residues before the CDR3 terminus; that terminus is restored from the germline J gene. V is TRBV18 and J is TRBJ2-7; 9 bases are a match to TRBD1. CDR1 KGHSH and CDR2 LQKENI come from the germline V gene. V dropped 5 bases and J dropped 5; count of bases not matched to a gene: 7. The CDR3 length is 14 residues. CDR3: CASSAGQGRNEQYF. The covered CDR3 bases are TGTGCCAGCTCAGCTGGACAGGGGCGTAACGAG.

With respect to this clone: The CDR3 end lies 3 residues beyond the end of the read and is filled in from the germline J gene. The chain employs TRBV13 and TRBJ1-1; 7 nucleotides agree with TRBD1. This CDR3 contains 13 residues. The ends lost 5 bases at V and 4 bases at J; junction bases unmatched: 4. CDR1 is PRHDT and CDR2 is FYEKMQ in the germline V gene (reference sequence). This CDR3 reads CASSIQGFTEAFF. CDR3 bases read: TGTGCCAGCAGCATACAGGGGTTCACTGAA. The full variable domain, with the rest looked up from reference TRBV13 and TRBJ1-1, is AAGVIQSPRHLIKEKRETATLKCYPIPRHDTVYWYQQGPGQDPQFLISFYEKMQSDKGSIPDRFSAQQFSDYHSELNMSSLELGDSALYFCASSIQGFTEAFFGQGTRLTVV.